One sample yielded the 19 T cell receptor beta chains listed below, sequenced in a study of human T cells and chemical hapten exposure (dated by TCRdb to the early 2020s). In light of the paper, this sample's time point label describes: patch test 3, about 24 weeks after DPC sensitization. Taken with the paper, the label for treatment or condition translates to: therapeutic diphenylcyclopropenone sensitization with weekly scalp DPC. Library prep was done by RACE. TCRdb records NextSeq 500 as the sequencer. TCRdb itself trimmed the public reads at Q25 with fastp, ran MiXCR and retained productive beta chains. Identical CDR3 proteins give one entry, which carries the most common genes and DNA. Counted in this sample were more than 80,000 distinct CDR3 sequences; 10% to 11% of them appeared once. About 3.5% of the sample belongs to the ten largest clones. This specimen was whole blood, taken in connection with sensitization to the hapten diphenylcyclopropenone (DPC). Receptors originate from a woman aged 45-65 years with alopecia areata. Some clones in this sample may be carry-over from other donors' samples.

This clonotype showed up just a few times. The gene calls are TRBV6-1 and TRBJ2-5; TRBD2 matches 10 bases. The V and J ends lost 2 bases and 3 bases, in that order; junction bases with no gene match: 3. Per the germline V gene, CDR1 is MNHNS and CDR2 is SASEGT. The CDR3 covers 15 residues. CDR3 amino acids: CASSETLAGEETQYF. The CDR3 DNA reads TGTGCCAGCAGTGAAACTCTAGCGGGGGAAGAGACCCAGTACTTC.

In its sample, this clonotype was seen many times. The J gene is TRBJ2-3, the V gene TRBV30; 7 bases fit TRBD2. This CDR3 comprises 13 residues. From germline, CDR1 is GTSNPN and CDR2 SVGIG (reference sequence). After removal of 4 bases from V and 3 bases from J, the junction contained 4 bases not matched to a gene. CDR3 loop: CAWNSGITDTQYF. In DNA, the CDR3 is TGTGCCTGGAACAGCGGGATTACAGATACGCAGTATTTT.

The rearrangement uses TRBV10-3 and TRBJ2-5, with unresolved D. This CDR3 is 16 amino acids long. The V gene lost 2 bases and the J gene lost 1 base, with 14 bases spanning the gap. Per the germline V gene, CDR1 is ENHRY and CDR2 is SYGVKD. The CDR3 coding sequence is TGTGCCATCAGTGAGGGTACATCAGCGCCCCAAGAGACCCAGTACTTC. It is translated as CAISEGTSAPQETQYF.

Points on this clonotype: A much bigger clone sits one base away, suggesting this may be a read error. The rearrangement joins TRBV29-1 to TRBJ2-2; D possibly corresponds to TRBD2 (5 bases). Germline V lookup: CDR1 SQVTM, CDR2 ANQGSEA. The length of the CDR3 is 11 residues. The CDR3 region is CSVGFTGEPFF. The CDR3 DNA sequence: TGCAGCGTCGGATTTACCGGGGAGCCGTTTTTT.

This clonotype occurred many times. The CDR3 loop reads CAWSVRGRAKYNEQFF. CDR3 nucleotides: TGTGCCTGGAGTGTACGCGGGAGGGCCAAGTACAATGAGCAGTTCTTC. The rearrangement joins TRBV30 to TRBJ2-1; 9 bases line up with TRBD2. Germline CDR1 and CDR2: GTSNPN and SVGIG (reference sequence). The CDR3 sequence is 16 residues long. V was pared by 0 bases and J by 4 bases, with 7 bases of the junction left unmatched. The whole variable domain, remainder taken from reference TRBV30 and TRBJ2-1, is SQTIHQWPATLVQPVGSPLSLECTVEGTSNPNLYWYRQAAGRGLQLLFYSVGIGQISSEVPQNLSASRPQDRQFILSSKKLLLSDSGFYLCAWSVRGRAKYNEQFFGPGTRLTVL.

A few counts support this clonotype. The CDR3 DNA is TGTGCCAGCAGTACTAGCGCGGATACGCAGTATTTT. Encoded protein: CASSTSADTQYF. J is TRBJ2-3 and V is TRBV27; 7 nucleotides match TRBD2. The CDR3 totals 12 residues. The V segment lost 5 bases and the J segment 6 bases; nucleotides outside the gene matches: 2. The V gene's germline CDR1 is MNHEY and CDR2 SMNVEV (reference sequence).

Ten or more counts support this clonotype. J is TRBJ2-7 and V is TRBV7-9; 10 bases align to TRBD2. Germline lookup yields CDR1 SEHNR and CDR2 FQNEAQ (reference sequence). Trimming cost V 7 bases and J 4 bases; bases outside gene matches: 16. The length of the CDR3 is 17 residues. CDR3 sequence reads: CASTPPLRTSGRYEQYF. CDR3 coding DNA: TGTGCCAGCACCCCGCCACTTAGGACTAGCGGCAGGTACGAGCAGTACTTC.

This chain uses TRBV29-1 with TRBJ2-1; D is ambiguous. The V end was cut by 8 bases, the J end by 0 bases, with 11 bases between. The CDR3 has 13 residues. Germline V lookup: CDR1 SQVTM, CDR2 ANQGSEA. The CDR3 DNA reads TGCAGCTCCTACATTCCCTCCTACAATGAGCAGTTCTTC. Protein product: CSSYIPSYNEQFF.

This clonotype was seen repeatedly, ten times or more. The chain's CDR3 is CASSPQTPPDTQYF. The DNA of the CDR3 is TGTGCCAGCAGCCCCCAGACCCCACCAGATACGCAGTATTTT. The chain employs TRBV7-2 and TRBJ2-3; no clear D. The CDR3 consists of 14 residues. V gave up 5 bases and J gave up 4 bases, with 13 bases separating them. Germline V gene sequence: CDR1 SGHTA, CDR2 FQGNSA.

At least ten counts were recorded for this clonotype. The V call is TRBV7-9, the J call TRBJ1-6; no firm D call. The CDR3 is 14 residues long. V dropped 2 bases and J dropped 7 bases, with 9 bases sitting between them. Germline V gene data show CDR1 as SEHNR and CDR2 as FQNEAQ (reference sequence). CDR3 sequence: CASSLRNTNSPLHF. CDR3 nucleotide sequence: TGTGCCAGCAGCTTACGAAATACCAATTCACCCCTCCACTTT.

This clonotype was detected many times. The rearrangement joins TRBV6-2 or TRBV6-3 to TRBJ2-2; D may be TRBD2 (6 bases). This CDR3 is built from 16 residues. Trimming shortened V by 5 bases and J by 0 bases, and 13 bases separated the two germline ends. Germline CDR1 and CDR2: MNHEY and SVGEGT. Written as DNA, the CDR3 is TGTGCCAGCAGTACCGACAGACTAGCGAACACCGGGGAGCTGTTTTTT. It codes for CASSTDRLANTGELFF.

For the CDR3, the DNA is TGTGCCAGCGTTGGGGGGAGCTCTGGAAACACCATATATTTT. It is translated as CASVGGSSGNTIYF. The chain links TRBV6-6 to TRBJ1-3, with a tentative D call TRBD1 (5 bases). The CDR3 is made up of 14 amino acids. CDR1 is MNHNY and CDR2 is SVGAGI in the germline V gene (reference sequence). The germline V and J ends were trimmed by 8 bases and 0 bases, with 11 bases remaining between them.

This clonotype was counted ten times or more. The rearrangement uses TRBV29-1 and TRBJ2-1; 11 nucleotides line up with TRBD2. Germline trimming cut 3 bases from V and 6 bases from J; bases unmatched to any gene: 1. The CDR3 runs to 13 residues. Germline CDR1 and CDR2: SQVTM and ANQGSEA. The CDR3 region has the DNA TGCAGCGTTGATACTAGCGGGAGCAATGAGCAGTTCTTC. This gives the protein CSVDTSGSNEQFF.

This chain links TRBV7-2 with TRBJ2-7; D gene ambiguous. Trimming pared 5 bases from V and 5 bases from J, leaving 10 bases between. The germline V gene encodes CDR1 SGHTA and CDR2 FQGNSA. The CDR3 has 12 residues. CDR3 DNA sequence: TGTGCCAGCAGCCCCTCAATAAACGAGCAGTACTTC. Its translation: CASSPSINEQYF. Complete variable domain (other parts from reference TRBV7-2 and TRBJ2-7): GAGVSQSPSNKVTEKGKDVELRCDPISGHTALYWYRQSLGQGLEFLIYFQGNSAPDKSGLPSDRFSAERTGGSVSTLTIQRTQQEDSAVYLCASSPSINEQYFGPGTRLTVT.

V and J are TRBV7-9 and TRBJ2-5; D is possibly TRBD2 (5 bases). The CDR3 covers 14 residues. V dropped 4 bases and J dropped 1 base, with 10 bases sitting between them. Germline loops: CDR1 SEHNR, CDR2 FQNEAQ (reference sequence). DNA for the CDR3: TGTGCCAGCAGCTCCTTAGCGATCCAAGAGACCCAGTACTTC. Its protein is CASSSLAIQETQYF.

This clonotype was seen ten or more times. V is TRBV20-1 and J is TRBJ2-2; 7 nucleotides agree with TRBD1. The CDR3 is 15 residues long. The V gene's germline CDR1 is DFQATT and CDR2 SNEGSKA (reference sequence). V shed 2 bases, J shed 4 bases, and the junction held 7 bases outside the gene matches. The CDR3 spells CSARSNKGATGELFF. The DNA for the CDR3 is TGCAGTGCTAGATCGAACAAGGGGGCCACCGGGGAGCTGTTTTTT.

In this sample, this clonotype turned up many times. V gene TRBV2 combines with J gene TRBJ2-7, with TRBD2 matching over 9 bases. After removal of 0 bases from V and 3 bases from J, the junction contained 15 bases not matched to a gene. Germline CDR1 SNHLY, CDR2 FYNNEI. The CDR3 runs 19 residues. The CDR3 DNA is TGTGCCAGCAGTGAAGCGCGGGGGACTAGCCAATTACTGAGCTACGAGCAGTACTTC. This translates into CASSEARGTSQLLSYEQYF.

This clonotype was seen at least ten times. This chain uses TRBV10-3 with TRBJ2-5, with TRBD1 matching 11 bases. The CDR3 is made up of 14 amino acids. Unmatched junction bases numbered 3, after V lost 6 bases and J lost 3 bases. Per the germline V gene, CDR1 is ENHRY and CDR2 is SYGVKD. This CDR3 is CAIRGQGAKETQYF. The DNA for the CDR3 is TGTGCCATCAGAGGACAGGGGGCTAAAGAGACCCAGTACTTC.

This clonotype was recorded once. This chain connects TRBV28 to TRBJ1-3, with TRBD1 as a possible D gene (5 bases). The CDR3 loop spans 15 amino acids. Trimming left V 3 bases short and J 7 bases short, with 16 bases between. CDR1 MDHEN and CDR2 SYDVKM come from the germline V gene. CDR3 sequence reads: CASSFPPTAGNTIYF. As DNA, the CDR3 is TGTGCCAGCAGTTTCCCCCCGACGGCAGGGAACACCATATATTTT.